This note documents a single T cell receptor beta chain sequence. The sample belongs to a study of radiation and T cells in renal cell carcinoma. The time point was: blood 4 weeks post-SBRT, at nephrectomy. Treatment given: 15 Gy SBRT to primary tumor, nephrectomy 4 weeks later. Data came from immunoSEQ multiplex PCR; TCRdb stores just in-frame clones and leaves some out. Among around 64,000 clones listed, over 65% were seen once. CDR1 KGHSY and CDR2 FQNENV come from the germline V gene. This CDR3 region has 19 residues. Trimming cost V 2 bases and J 2 bases, with 19 bases left between them. The receptor's source is a man aged 55 to 70 with renal cell carcinoma. This specimen was blood, taken from a patient whose treatment included radiotherapy and nephrectomy. This chain connects TRBV16 to TRBJ2-6, with a tentative D call TRBD1 (6 bases). DNA of the CDR3: TGTGCCAGCAGCCAAGGATTCCAGGGGTCTCTAACTGGGGCCAACGTCCTGACTTTC. Its protein product is CASSQGFQGSLTGANVLTF. Using reference TRBV16 and TRBJ2-6 for the parts outside the CDR3, the full variable domain is GEEVAQTPKHLVRGEGQKAKLYCAPIKGHSYVFWYQQVLKNEFKFLISFQNENVFDETGMPKERFSAKCLPNSPCSLEIQATKLEDSAVYFCASSQGFQGSLTGANVLTFGAGSRLTVL.